The rows below give T cell receptor beta chains drawn from one sample of a study of type 1 regulatory T cells. Their antigens remain unidentified. MiXCR, applied by TCRdb to the reads, yields one record per CDR3 protein. Seen here are 60,000 to 70,000 distinct CDR3 sequences, roughly 49% observed once, and the top ten hold about 2%. Sequenced material: cultured non-Tr1 T cells, either the whole culture or a sorted T cell fraction (not recorded which). The receptors originated from a human donor in good health. The conserved cysteine and the conserved F or W are not part of the CDR3 here.

V	J	CDR3
TRBV30	TRBJ1-2	AWEQGRVAGYT
TRBV20-1	TRBJ1-1	SASRDTGGTEAF
TRBV28	TRBJ2-7	ASSNGRKERGGGYYEQY
TRBV7-2	TRBJ2-1	ASSLSPVGGGANEQF
TRBV6-2/TRBV6-3	TRBJ1-3	ASREGRISGNTIY
TRBV7-9	TRBJ2-3	AVPDGADTQY
TRBV5-1	TRBJ2-3	ASSSLGDTQY
TRBV2	TRBJ2-1	ASSQGGQSYNEQF
TRBV30	TRBJ2-7	AWSSRDGTYEQY
TRBV3-1	TRBJ1-6	ASSPVWGVGSPLH
TRBV10-3	TRBJ1-6	AISEIGGSPLH
TRBV20-1	TRBJ1-1	SARGAWTANTEAF
TRBV19	TRBJ2-1	ASSIKGGYHEQF
TRBV5-1	TRBJ2-3	ASSLGILAGFTDTQY
TRBV29-1	TRBJ2-1	SVEVLLNEQF
TRBV5-1	TRBJ2-1	ASKPGLAGNNEQF
TRBV12-3/TRBV12-4	TRBJ1-1	ASSPGTVGVWTEAF
TRBV20-1	TRBJ2-3	GGAVPFTDTQY
TRBV10-3	TRBJ2-7	ALLDRGTGEQY
TRBV19	TRBJ1-2	ASSIGASAGSNYGYT
TRBV4-1	TRBJ1-5	ASSQAGVSNQPQH
TRBV11-3	TRBJ2-7	ASSLGGRQGSGVQY
TRBV11-2	TRBJ2-2	ASRFGLTLNTGELF
TRBV5-1	TRBJ2-1	ASSQSKRGGLGDNEQF
TRBV5-4	TRBJ2-3	ASSLMRGGHGTDTQY
TRBV18	TRBJ1-1	ASSLERGNTEAF
TRBV6-6	TRBJ2-1	ASSYSAPSGVYNEQF
TRBV13	TRBJ1-1	ASSLGQSMNTEAF
TRBV4-3	TRBJ2-3	ASSQGGQNTDTQY
TRBV5-1	TRBJ2-6	ASSGDYSGANVLT
TRBV5-1	TRBJ1-2	AGSLYVNYGYT
TRBV19	TRBJ2-2	ASSIGFAGGNTGELF
TRBV11-2	TRBJ2-3	ASSLEAVGARH
TRBV29-1	TRBJ1-1	SVVWNTEAF
TRBV6-6	TRBJ1-4	ASSYSPAIKGARKKLF
TRBV7-9	TRBJ2-5	ASSTGQGGETQY
TRBV3-1	TRBJ2-7	ASSQLYEQY
TRBV7-9	TRBJ1-5	ASSSDISNQPQH
TRBV4-3	TRBJ2-1	ASSQRRGTYNEQF
TRBV5-1	TRBJ1-4	ASSPGGADEKLF
TRBV7-2	TRBJ2-7	ASGNSAYEQY
TRBV5-1	TRBJ2-1	ASGLATAGQTYNEQF
TRBV7-2	TRBJ2-5	ASSLGLQETQY
TRBV20-1	TRBJ2-1	SARVKTSGGPYNEQF
TRBV28	TRBJ1-5	ASRPGRDKGNQPQH
TRBV11-1	TRBJ1-1	ASSPLGRKNTEAF
TRBV11-1	TRBJ2-3	ASSPKGGGAV
TRBV5-4	TRBJ2-5	ASSSSPFIGPETQY
TRBV20-1	TRBJ2-5	SARQGSQETQY
TRBV6-5	TRBJ1-4	ASSYDQGSSEKLF
TRBV7-9	TRBJ2-1	ASSLAAGARNEQF
TRBV12-3/TRBV12-4	TRBJ2-2	ASSRDTNTGELF